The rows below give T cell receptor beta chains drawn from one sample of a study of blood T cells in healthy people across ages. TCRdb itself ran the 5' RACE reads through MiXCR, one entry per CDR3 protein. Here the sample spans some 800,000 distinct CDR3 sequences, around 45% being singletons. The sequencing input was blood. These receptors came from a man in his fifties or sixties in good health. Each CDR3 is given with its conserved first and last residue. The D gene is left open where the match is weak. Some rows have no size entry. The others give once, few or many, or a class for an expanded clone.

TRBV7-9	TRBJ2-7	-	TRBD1	TGTGCCAGCAGCTACACCCTGACAGGGGGCACCTACGAGCAGTACTTC	CASSYTLTGGTYEQYF
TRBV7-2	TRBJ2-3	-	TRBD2	TGTGCCAGCAGAGATAGCGGGGGAGACACAGATACGCAGTATTTT	CASRDSGGDTDTQYF
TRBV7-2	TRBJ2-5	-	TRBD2	TGTGCCAGCAGCTTAGTGCTAGCGGGGGGTTCAGAGCAGTACTTC	CASSLVLAGGSEQYF
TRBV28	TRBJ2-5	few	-	TGTGCCAGCTATGACAGGTTAGAAGAGACCCAGTACTTC	CASYDRLEETQYF
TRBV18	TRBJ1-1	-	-	TGTGCCAGCGCGACGGAGATGAACACTGAAGCTTTCTTT	CASATEMNTEAFF
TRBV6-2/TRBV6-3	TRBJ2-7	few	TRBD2	TGTGCCAGCAGTTACCCCCCCAGCGGGGTCTACGAGCAGTACTTC	CASSYPPSGVYEQYF
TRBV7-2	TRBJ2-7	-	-	TGTGCCAGCAACCACGGGTATAACGGGCAGTACTTC	CASNHGYNGQYF
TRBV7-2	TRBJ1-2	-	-	TGTGCCAGCAGCGTAGCCGAGAGGGGGGGTGGCTACACCTTC	CASSVAERGGGYTF
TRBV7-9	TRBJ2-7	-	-	TGTGCCAGCAGCTTAGCGACGGGGATCCAGTACTTC	CASSLATGIQYF
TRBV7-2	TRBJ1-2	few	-	TGTGCCAGCAGCCCACGGGGATATCATGGCTACACCTTC	CASSPRGYHGYTF
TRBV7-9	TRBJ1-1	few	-	TGTGCCAGCAGCTCCGAAATGAGGGGCACTGAAGCTTTCTTT	CASSSEMRGTEAFF